This T cell receptor beta chain emerged from a study of cytomegalovirus exposure and HLA in healthy donors. Vbeta (60) and Jbeta (13) primers were used in the PCR. Only in-frame clones appear in the TCRdb table, and some are missing; sequencing was by immunoSEQ multiplex PCR. This specimen shows approximately 92,000 clones; the ten leading clones hold roughly 3.5%. The CDR3 consists of 17 residues. V was cut by 0 bases and J by 1 base, with 12 bases left in between. Germline CDR1 and CDR2: MGHRA and YSYEKL. The specimen was PBMCs. This sequence joins TRBV4-1 and TRBJ1-4; D unresolved. This TCR came from a woman under 40 in good health and CMV-seronegative. CDR3 sequence reads: CASSQDQRGITNEKLFF. In nucleotides, the CDR3 is TGCGCCAGCAGCCAAGATCAGCGGGGAATAACTAATGAAAAACTGTTTTTT.